This entry features one T cell receptor beta chain sequence. According to the study, TCR beta libraries were built with iRepertoire HTBI primers and CDR3-region Arm-PCR. MiXCR, applied by TCRdb to the multiplex PCR reads, yields one record per CDR3 protein. Among 650,000 to 700,000 distinct CDR3 sequences listed, 25% to 35% were seen once. The entry originates in a study of regulatory T cells in long-lasting Graves disease. The time point denotes: persistent/refractory GD, antithyroid drugs over 5 years with positive TRAb. RNA extracted from PBMCs served as the sequencing template. The CDR3 consists of 13 residues. Germline-derived CDR1 and CDR2 are MNHEY and SVGAGI. Trimming cost V 3 bases and J 10 bases, with 13 bases left between them.

Material: peripheral blood mononuclear cells (PBMCs), obtained when the disease was refractory, from a patient treated with antithyroid drugs. The sequence derives from a female donor with Graves disease. The V gene is TRBV6-5, the J gene TRBJ1-5; D is perhaps TRBD1 (6 bases). In nucleotides, the CDR3 is TGTGCCAGCAGTTATACAGGGCAAGGACCCCAGCATTTT. Amino acids: CASSYTGQGPQHF.